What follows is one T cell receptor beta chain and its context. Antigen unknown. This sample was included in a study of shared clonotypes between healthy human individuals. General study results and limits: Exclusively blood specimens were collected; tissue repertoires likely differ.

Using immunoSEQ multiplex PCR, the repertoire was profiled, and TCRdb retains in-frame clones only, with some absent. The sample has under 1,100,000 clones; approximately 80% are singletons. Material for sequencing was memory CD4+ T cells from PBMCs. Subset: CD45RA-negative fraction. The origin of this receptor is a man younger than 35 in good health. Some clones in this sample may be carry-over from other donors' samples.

The CDR3 is CASSLLGSHIQYF. For the CDR3, the DNA is TGTGCCAGCAGCTTGCTAGGCTCTCACATTCAGTACTTC. V and J are TRBV5-4 and TRBJ2-4, with no clear D. The V end lost 1 base, the J end lost 8 bases, and 10 bases lay between the germline ends. The CDR3 totals 13 residues. CDR1 is SGHNT, CDR2 YYREEE, per germline (reference sequence). The full variable domain, its missing parts supplied by reference TRBV5-4 and TRBJ2-4, is ETGVTQSPTHLIKTRGQQVTLRCSSQSGHNTVSWYQQALGQGPQFIFQYYREEENGRGNFPPRFSGLQFPNYSSELNVNALELDDSALYLCASSLLGSHIQYFGAGTRLSVL.